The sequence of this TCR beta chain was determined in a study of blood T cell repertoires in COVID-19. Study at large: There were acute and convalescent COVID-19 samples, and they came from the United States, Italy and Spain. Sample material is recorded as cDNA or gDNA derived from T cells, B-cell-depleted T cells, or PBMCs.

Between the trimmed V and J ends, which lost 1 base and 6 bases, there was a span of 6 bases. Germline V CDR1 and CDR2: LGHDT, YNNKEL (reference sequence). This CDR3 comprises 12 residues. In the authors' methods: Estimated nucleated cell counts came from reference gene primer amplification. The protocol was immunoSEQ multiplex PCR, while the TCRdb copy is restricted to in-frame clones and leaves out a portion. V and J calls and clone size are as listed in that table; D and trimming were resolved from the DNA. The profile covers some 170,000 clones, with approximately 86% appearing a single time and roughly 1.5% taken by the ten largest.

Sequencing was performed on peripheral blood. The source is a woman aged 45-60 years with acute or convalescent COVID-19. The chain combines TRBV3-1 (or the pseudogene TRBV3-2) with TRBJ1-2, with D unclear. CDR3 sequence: CASSQAGDGYTF. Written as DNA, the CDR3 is TGTGCCAGCAGCCAAGCCGGGGATGGCTACACCTTC.